Given below is one TCR beta chain in context. The table came from immunoSEQ multiplex PCR; TCRdb's copy has only in-frame clones and leaves some out. The sample has approximately 120,000 clones; around 90% are singletons. This CDR3 is built from 13 residues. J gave up 5 bases and V 9 bases, and 7 bases lay outside the gene matches. CDR1 is ENHRY, CDR2 SYGVKD, per germline. The sample comes from a study of T cell responses to AZD1222 COVID-19 vaccine. The rearrangement uses TRBV10-3 and TRBJ2-5; 9 bases match TRBD2. The clonotype was recovered from an adult in good health. The sample in question was peripheral blood, obtained on day 0 of AZD1222 vaccination. Here the CDR3 DNA reads TGTGCCATGTCGCGGGGGGGGCGGGAGACCCAGTACTTC. The encoded protein is CAMSRGGRETQYF.